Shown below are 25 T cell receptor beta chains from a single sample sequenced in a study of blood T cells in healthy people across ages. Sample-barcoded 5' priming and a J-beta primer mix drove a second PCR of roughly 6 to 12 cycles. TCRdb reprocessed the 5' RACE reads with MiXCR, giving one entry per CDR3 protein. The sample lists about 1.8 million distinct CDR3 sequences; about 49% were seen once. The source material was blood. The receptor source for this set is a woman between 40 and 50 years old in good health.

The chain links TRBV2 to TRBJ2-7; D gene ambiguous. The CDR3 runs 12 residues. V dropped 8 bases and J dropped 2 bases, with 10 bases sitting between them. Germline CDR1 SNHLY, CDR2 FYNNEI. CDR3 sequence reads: CASAASTYEQYF. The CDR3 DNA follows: TGTGCCAGCGCGGCATCCACCTACGAGCAGTACTTC.

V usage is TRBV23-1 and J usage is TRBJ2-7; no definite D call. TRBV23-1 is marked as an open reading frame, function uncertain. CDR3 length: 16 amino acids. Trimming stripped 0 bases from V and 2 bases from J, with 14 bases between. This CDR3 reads CASSQSCSRLTYEQYF. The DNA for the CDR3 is TGCGCCAGCAGTCAATCCTGCAGTCGTCTCACCTACGAGCAGTACTTC.

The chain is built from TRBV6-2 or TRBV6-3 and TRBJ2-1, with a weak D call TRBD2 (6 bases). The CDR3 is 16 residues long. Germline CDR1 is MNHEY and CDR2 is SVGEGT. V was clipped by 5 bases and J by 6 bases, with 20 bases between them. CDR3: CASSRGDAPGGNEQFF. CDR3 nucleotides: TGTGCCAGCAGTCGCGGGGACGCCCCCGGCGGCAATGAGCAGTTCTTC.

CDR3 coding DNA: TGCAGTGCCGACCGCGCGGGGGCACAGGAGACCCAGTACTTC. Translating it yields CSADRAGAQETQYF. The rearrangement uses TRBV20-1 and TRBJ2-5, with a tentative D call TRBD2 (7 bases). The ends were cut back, 6 bases at V and 5 bases at J, with 19 bases in the middle. Germline CDR1 DFQATT, CDR2 SNEGSKA (reference sequence). CDR3 length: 14 amino acids.

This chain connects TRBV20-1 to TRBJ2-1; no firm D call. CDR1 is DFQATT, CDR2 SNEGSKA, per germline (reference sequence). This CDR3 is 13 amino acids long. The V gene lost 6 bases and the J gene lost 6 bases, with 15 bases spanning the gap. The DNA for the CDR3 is TGCAGTGCCGAAAAAGTTGGGCTCAATGAGCAGTTCTTC. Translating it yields CSAEKVGLNEQFF.

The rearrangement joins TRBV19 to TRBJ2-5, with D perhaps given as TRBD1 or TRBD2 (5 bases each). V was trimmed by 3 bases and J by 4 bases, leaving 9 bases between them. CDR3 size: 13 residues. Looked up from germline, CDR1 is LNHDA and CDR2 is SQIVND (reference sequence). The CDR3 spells CASSILGVETQYF. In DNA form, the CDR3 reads TGTGCCAGTAGTATTCTGGGGGTAGAGACCCAGTACTTC.

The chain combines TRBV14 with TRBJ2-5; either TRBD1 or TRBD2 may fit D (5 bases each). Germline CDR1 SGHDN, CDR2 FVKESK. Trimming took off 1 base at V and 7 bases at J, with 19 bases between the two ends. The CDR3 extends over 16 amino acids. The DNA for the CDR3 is TGTGCCAGCAGCCAAGGTAAAGGGACGTACCCGGGGACCCAGTACTTC. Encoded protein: CASSQGKGTYPGTQYF.

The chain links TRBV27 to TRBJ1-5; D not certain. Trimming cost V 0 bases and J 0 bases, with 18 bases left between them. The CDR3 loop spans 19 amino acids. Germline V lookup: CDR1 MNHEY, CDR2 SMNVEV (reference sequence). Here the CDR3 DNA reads TGTGCCAGCAGTTTATCGTCCGGGATGGGAGGGAATAGCAATCAGCCCCAGCATTTT. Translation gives CASSLSSGMGGNSNQPQHF.

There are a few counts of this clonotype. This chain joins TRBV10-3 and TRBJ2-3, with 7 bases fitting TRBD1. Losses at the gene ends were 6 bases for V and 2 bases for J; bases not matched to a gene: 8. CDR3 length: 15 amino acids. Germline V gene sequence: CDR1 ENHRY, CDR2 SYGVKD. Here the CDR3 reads CAIRTGTESTDTQYF. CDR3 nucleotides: TGTGCCATCAGAACCGGGACAGAATCCACAGATACGCAGTATTTT.

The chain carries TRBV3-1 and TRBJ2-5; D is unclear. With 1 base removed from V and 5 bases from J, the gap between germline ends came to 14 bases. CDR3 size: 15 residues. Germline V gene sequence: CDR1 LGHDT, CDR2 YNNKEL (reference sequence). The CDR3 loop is CASSQVQRATETQYF. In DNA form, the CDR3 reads TGTGCCAGCAGCCAAGTTCAACGGGCTACCGAGACCCAGTACTTC.

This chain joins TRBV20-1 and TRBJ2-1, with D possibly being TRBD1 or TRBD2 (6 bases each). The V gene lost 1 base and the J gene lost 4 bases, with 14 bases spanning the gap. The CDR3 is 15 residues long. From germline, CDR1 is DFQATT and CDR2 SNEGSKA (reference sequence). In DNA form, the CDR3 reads TGCAGTGCTAGAGGGGGAGGACAGTCATACAATGAGCAGTTCTTC. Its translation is CSARGGGQSYNEQFF.

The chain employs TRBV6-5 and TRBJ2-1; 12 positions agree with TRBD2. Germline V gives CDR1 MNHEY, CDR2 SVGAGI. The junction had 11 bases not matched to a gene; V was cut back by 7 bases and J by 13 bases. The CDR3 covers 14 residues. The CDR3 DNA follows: TGTGCCAGCAAACGACTAGCGGGGGAAGAGACCCAGTTCTTC. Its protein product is CASKRLAGEETQFF.

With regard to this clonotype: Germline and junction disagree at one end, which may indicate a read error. The CDR3 here is CSARGSGDSPPHF. For the CDR3, the DNA is TGCAGTGCTAGGGGATCTGGGGATTCACCCCCCCACTTT. The rearrangement joins TRBV20-1 to TRBJ1-6; D gene unclear. Germline V gene sequence: CDR1 DFQATT, CDR2 SNEGSKA (reference sequence). The CDR3 spans 13 residues.

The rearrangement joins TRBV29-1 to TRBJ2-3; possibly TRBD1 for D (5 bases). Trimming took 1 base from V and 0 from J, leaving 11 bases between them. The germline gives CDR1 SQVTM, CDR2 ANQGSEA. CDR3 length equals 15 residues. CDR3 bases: TGCAGCGTTGAAGGGGGCGAGACTAGCACAGATACGCAGTATTTT. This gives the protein CSVEGGETSTDTQYF.

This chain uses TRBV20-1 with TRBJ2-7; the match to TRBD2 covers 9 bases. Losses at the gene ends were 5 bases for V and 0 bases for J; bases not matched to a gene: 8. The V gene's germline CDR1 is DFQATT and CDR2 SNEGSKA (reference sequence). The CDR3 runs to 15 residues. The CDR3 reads CSAAGLAESSYEQYF. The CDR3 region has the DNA TGCAGTGCTGCGGGACTAGCTGAATCCTCCTACGAGCAGTACTTC.

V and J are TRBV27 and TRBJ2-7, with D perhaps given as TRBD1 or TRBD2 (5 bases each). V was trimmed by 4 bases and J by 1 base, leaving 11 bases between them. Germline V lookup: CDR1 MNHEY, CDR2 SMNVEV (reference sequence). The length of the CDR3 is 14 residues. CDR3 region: CASSSNGASYEQYF. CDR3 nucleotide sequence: TGTGCCAGCAGTTCGAACGGGGCTTCCTACGAGCAGTACTTC.

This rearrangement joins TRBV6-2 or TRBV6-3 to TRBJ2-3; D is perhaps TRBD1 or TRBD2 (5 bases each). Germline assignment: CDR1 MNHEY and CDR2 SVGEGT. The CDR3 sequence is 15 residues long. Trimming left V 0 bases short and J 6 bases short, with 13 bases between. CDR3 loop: CASSYSRGITDTQYF. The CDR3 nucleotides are TGTGCCAGCAGTTACTCACGGGGCATAACGGATACGCAGTATTTT.

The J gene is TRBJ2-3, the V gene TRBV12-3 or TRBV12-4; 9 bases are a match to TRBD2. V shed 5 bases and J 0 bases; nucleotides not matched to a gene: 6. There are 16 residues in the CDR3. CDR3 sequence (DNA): TGTGCCAGCAGTCCCGTAAGCGGGGGGAGCACAGATACGCAGTATTTT. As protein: CASSPVSGGSTDTQYF.

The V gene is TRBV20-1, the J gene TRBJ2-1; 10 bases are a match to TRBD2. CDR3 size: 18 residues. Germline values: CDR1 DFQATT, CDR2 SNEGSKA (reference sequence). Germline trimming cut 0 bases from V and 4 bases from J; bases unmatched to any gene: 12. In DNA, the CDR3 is TGCAGTGCTAGAGATCCCACTTCTTTAGCGGGGGGATACAATGAGCAGTTCTTC. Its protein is CSARDPTSLAGGYNEQFF.

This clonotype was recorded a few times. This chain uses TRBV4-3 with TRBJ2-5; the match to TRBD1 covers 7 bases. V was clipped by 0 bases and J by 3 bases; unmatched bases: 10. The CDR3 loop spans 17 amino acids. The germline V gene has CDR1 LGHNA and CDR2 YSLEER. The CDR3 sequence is CASSQEISDRSEETQYF. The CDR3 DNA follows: TGCGCCAGCAGCCAAGAAATCTCGGACAGGTCCGAAGAGACCCAGTACTTC.

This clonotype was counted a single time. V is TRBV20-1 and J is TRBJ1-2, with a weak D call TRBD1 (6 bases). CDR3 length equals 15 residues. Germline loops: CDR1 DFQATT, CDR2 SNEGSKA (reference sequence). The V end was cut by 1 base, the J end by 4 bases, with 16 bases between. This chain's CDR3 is CSARVQGADPYGYTF. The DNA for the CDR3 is TGCAGTGCTAGAGTACAGGGTGCCGACCCCTATGGCTACACCTTC.

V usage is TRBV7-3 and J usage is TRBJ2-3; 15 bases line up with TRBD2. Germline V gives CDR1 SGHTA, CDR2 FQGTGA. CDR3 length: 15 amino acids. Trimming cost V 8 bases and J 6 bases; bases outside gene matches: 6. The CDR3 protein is CASQRGTSGGDTQYF. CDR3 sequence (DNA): TGTGCCAGCCAGCGCGGGACTAGCGGGGGGGATACGCAGTATTTT.

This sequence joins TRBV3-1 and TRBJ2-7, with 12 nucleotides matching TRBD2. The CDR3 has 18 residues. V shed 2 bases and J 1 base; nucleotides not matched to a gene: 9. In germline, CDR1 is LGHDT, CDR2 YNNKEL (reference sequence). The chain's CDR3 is CASSQTGLAGSQSYEQYF. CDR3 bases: TGTGCCAGCAGCCAAACAGGACTAGCGGGGAGCCAGTCCTACGAGCAGTACTTC.

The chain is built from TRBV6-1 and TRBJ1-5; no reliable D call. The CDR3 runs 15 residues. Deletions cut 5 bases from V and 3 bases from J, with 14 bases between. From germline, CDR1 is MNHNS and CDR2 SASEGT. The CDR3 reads CASSSYRDFNQPQHF. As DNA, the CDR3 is TGTGCCAGCAGTTCCTACCGGGATTTCAATCAGCCCCAGCATTTT.

DNA for the CDR3: TGCGCCAGCAGCTCCGTGACAGGACCATCTTTCTATGGCTACACCTTC. Amino acids: CASSSVTGPSFYGYTF. V gene TRBV5-1 combines with J gene TRBJ1-2; tentative D call: TRBD1 (6 bases). This CDR3 has 16 amino acids. From germline, CDR1 is SGHRS and CDR2 YFSETQ. The V end was cut by 3 bases, the J end by 4 bases, with 19 bases between.